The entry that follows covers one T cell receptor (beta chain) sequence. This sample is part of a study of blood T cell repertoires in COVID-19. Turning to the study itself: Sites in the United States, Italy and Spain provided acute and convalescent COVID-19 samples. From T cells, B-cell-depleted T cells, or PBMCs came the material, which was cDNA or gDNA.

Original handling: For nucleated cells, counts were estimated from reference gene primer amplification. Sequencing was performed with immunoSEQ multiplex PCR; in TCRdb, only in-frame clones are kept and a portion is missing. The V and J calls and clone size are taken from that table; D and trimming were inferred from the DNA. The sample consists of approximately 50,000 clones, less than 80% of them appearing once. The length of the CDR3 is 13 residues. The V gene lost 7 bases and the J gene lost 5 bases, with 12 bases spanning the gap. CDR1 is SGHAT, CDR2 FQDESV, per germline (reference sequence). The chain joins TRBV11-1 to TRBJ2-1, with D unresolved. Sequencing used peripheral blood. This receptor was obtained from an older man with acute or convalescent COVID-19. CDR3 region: CASTLEAHNEQFF. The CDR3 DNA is TGTGCCAGCACCCTAGAGGCTCACAATGAGCAGTTCTTC.